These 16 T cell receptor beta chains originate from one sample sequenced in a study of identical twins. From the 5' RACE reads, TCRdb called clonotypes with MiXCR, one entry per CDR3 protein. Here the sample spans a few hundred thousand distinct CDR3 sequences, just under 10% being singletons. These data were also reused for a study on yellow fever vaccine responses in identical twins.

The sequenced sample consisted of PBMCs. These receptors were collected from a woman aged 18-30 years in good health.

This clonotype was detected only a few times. CDR3: CASSLGGVVGTEAFF. The CDR3 DNA reads TGTGCCAGCAGCTTAGGGGGGGTGGTAGGCACTGAAGCTTTCTTT. The chain uses TRBV7-3 and TRBJ1-1, with D perhaps matching TRBD1 (5 bases). V was shortened by 2 bases and J by 4 bases, with 14 bases between the two germline ends. The CDR3 spans 15 residues. Germline values: CDR1 SGHTA, CDR2 FQGTGA.

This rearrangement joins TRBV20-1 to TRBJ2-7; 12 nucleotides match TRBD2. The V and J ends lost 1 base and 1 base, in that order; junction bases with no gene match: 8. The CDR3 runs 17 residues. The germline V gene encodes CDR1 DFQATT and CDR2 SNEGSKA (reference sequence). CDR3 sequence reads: CSARVASGRVFSYEQYF. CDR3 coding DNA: TGCAGTGCTAGAGTTGCTAGCGGGAGGGTCTTTTCCTACGAGCAGTACTTC.

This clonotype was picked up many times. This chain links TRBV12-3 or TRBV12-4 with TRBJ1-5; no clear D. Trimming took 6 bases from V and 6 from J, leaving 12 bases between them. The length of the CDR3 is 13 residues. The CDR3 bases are TGTGCCAGCAGCCCGCAGGTCGCTCAGCCCCAGCATTTT. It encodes CASSPQVAQPQHF.

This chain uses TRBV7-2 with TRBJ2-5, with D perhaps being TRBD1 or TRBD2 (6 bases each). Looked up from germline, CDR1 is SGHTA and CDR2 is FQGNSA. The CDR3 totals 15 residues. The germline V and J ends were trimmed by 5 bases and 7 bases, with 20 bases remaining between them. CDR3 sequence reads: CASSQGDPGAWTQYF. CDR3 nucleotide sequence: TGTGCCAGCAGCCAAGGGGATCCGGGGGCATGGACCCAGTACTTC.

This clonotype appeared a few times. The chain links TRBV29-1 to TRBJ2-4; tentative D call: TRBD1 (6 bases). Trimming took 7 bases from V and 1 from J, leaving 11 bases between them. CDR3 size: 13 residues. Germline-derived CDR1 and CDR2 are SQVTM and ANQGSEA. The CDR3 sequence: CSAERGAKNIQYF. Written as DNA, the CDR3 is TGCAGCGCCGAAAGGGGGGCCAAAAACATTCAGTACTTC.

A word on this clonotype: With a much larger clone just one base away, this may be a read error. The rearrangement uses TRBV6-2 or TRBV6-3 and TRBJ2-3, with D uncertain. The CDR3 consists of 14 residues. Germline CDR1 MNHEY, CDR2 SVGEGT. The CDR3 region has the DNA TGTGCCTGCAGTTCCAGGCCCAACACAGATACGCAGTATTTT. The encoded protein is CACSSRPNTDTQYF.

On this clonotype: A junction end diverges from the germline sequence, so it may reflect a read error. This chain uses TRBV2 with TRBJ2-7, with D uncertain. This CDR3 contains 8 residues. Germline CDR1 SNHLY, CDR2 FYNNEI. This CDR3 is CASSGSSF. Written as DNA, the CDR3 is TGTGCCAGCAGCGGCTCTAGCTTC.

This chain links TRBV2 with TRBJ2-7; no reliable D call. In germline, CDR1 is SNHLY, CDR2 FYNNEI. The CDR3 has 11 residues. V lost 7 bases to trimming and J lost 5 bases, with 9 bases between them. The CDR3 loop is CASNYLDEQYF. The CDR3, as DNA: TGTGCCAGCAACTACCTGGACGAGCAGTACTTC.

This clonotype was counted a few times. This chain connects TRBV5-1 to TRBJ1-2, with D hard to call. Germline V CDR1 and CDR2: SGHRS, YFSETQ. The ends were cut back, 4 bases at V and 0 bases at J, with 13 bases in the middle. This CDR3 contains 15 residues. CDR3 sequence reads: CASSGGALPNYGYTF. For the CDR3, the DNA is TGCGCCAGCAGCGGAGGAGCCCTACCTAACTATGGCTACACCTTC.

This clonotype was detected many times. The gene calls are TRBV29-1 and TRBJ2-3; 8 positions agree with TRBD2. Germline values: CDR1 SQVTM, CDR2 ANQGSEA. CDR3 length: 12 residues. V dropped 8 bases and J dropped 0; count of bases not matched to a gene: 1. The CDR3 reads CSSSGSTDTQYF. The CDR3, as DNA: TGCAGCTCTAGCGGGAGCACAGATACGCAGTATTTT.

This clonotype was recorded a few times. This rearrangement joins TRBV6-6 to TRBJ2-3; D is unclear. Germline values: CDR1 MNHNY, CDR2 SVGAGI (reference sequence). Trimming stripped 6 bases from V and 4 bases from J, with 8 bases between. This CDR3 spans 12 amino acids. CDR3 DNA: TGTGCCAGCAGACCGAGCGCAGATACGCAGTATTTT. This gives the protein CASRPSADTQYF.

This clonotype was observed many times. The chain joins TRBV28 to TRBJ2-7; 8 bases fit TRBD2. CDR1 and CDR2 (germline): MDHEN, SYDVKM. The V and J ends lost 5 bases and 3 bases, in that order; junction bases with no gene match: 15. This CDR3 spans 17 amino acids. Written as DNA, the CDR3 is TGTGCCAGCAGTCACCAGTCCGTCGGGGGGGGGGACTACGAGCAGTACTTC. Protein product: CASSHQSVGGGDYEQYF. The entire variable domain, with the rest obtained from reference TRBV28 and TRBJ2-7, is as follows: DVKVTQSSRYLVKRTGEKVFLECVQDMDHENMFWYRQDPGLGLRLIYFSYDVKMKEKGDIPEGYSVSREKKERFSLILESASTNQTSMYLCASSHQSVGGGDYEQYFGPGTRLTVT.

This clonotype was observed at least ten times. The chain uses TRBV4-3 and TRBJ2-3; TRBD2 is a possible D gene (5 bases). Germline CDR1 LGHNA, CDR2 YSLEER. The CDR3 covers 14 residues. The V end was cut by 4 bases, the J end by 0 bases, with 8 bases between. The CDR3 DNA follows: TGCGCCAGCAGCCCGAGGGTTAGCACAGATACGCAGTATTTT. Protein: CASSPRVSTDTQYF.

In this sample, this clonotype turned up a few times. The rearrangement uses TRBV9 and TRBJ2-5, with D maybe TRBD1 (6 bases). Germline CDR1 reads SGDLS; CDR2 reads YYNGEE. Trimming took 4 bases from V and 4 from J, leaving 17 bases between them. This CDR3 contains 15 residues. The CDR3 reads CASSRTGTTGETQYF. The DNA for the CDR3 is TGTGCCAGCAGCCGGACCGGGACAACTGGAGAGACCCAGTACTTC. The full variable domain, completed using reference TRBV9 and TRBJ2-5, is DSGVTQTPKHLITATGQRVTLRCSPRSGDLSVYWYQQSLDQGLQFLIQYYNGEERAKGNILERFSAQQFPDLHSELNLSSLELGDSALYFCASSRTGTTGETQYFGPGTRLLVL.

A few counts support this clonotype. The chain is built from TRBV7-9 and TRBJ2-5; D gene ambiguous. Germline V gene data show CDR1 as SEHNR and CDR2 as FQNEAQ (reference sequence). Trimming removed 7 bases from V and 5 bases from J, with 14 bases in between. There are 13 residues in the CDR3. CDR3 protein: CASTATPTETQYF. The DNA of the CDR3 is TGTGCCAGCACCGCGACGCCAACCGAGACCCAGTACTTC.

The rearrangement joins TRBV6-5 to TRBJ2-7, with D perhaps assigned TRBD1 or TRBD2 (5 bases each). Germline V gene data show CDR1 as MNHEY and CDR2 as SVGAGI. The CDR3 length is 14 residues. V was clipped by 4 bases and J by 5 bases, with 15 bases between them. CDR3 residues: CASSSTGPSNEQYF. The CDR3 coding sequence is TGTGCCAGCAGTTCAACGGGACCATCCAACGAGCAGTACTTC.